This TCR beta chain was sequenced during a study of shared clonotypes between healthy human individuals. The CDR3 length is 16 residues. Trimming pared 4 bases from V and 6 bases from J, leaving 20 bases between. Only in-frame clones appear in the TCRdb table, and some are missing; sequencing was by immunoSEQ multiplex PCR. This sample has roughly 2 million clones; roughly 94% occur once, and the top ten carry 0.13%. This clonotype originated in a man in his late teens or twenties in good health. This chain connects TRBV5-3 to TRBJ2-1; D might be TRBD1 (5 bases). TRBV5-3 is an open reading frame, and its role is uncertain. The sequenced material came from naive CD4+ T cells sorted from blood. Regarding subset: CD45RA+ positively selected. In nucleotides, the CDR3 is TGTGCCAGAAGCCTGCCCCCCAGGGATACGTCCAATGAGCAGTTCTTC. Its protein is CARSLPPRDTSNEQFF.